This T cell receptor beta chain was sequenced during a study of OX40 agonist ivuxolimab in advanced cancers. Study as a whole: With ivuxolimab, an agonistic anti-OX40 (CD134) antibody, patients were treated. Those enrolled were approximately 83% male, with a mean age of around 58 years and ages from roughly 20 to 85.

Here immunoSEQ multiplex PCR was the method, and the copy in TCRdb shows in-frame clones only, minus some. The sample gives approximately 23,000 clones, roughly 81% of which show up once; over 50% is in the top ten. Anyone with autoimmune disease history or systemic immunosuppression was excluded. Sampling times: baseline, cycle 4 day 1, cycle 7 day 1. Per the germline V gene, CDR1 is MNHNS and CDR2 is SASEGT. The CDR3 is made up of 17 amino acids. V was clipped by 0 bases and J by 3 bases, with 17 bases between them. The specimen was CD4+ or CD8+ T cells sorted from blood, collected in a trial of the OX40 agonist ivuxolimab. This TCR was recovered from an adult with an advanced solid tumor such as melanoma, head and neck, liver or kidney cancer. This chain joins TRBV6-1 and TRBJ2-5, with D hard to call. The CDR3 protein is CASSEAPLPRKEETQYF. The CDR3 DNA is TGTGCCAGCAGTGAAGCGCCGTTACCGCGGAAGGAAGAGACCCAGTACTTC.